This entry lists 22 T cell receptor beta chains sequenced from one sample in a study of OX40 agonist ivuxolimab in advanced cancers. Here immunoSEQ multiplex PCR was the method, and the copy in TCRdb shows in-frame clones only, minus some. The table lists tens of thousands of clones, about 83% of them singletons. The source was CD4+ or CD8+ T cells sorted from blood, collected in a trial of the OX40 agonist ivuxolimab. The receptors shown here come from an adult with an advanced solid tumor such as melanoma, head and neck, liver or kidney cancer.

The chain combines TRBV7-2 with TRBJ2-4; no clear D gene. The CDR3 totals 14 residues. Between the trimmed V and J ends, which lost 1 base and 0 bases, there was a span of 4 bases. Germline V gives CDR1 SGHTA, CDR2 FQGNSA. The CDR3 DNA reads as TGTGCCAGCAGCTTAGTCGTAGCCAAAAACATTCAGTACTTC. Its protein is CASSLVVAKNIQYF.

To note about this clone: The sample contains more than one DNA sequence encoding this CDR3. The rearrangement uses TRBV10-1 and TRBJ1-1; 7 nucleotides agree with TRBD1. Losses at the gene ends were 2 bases for V and 5 bases for J; bases not matched to a gene: 2. This CDR3 is 13 amino acids long. Per germline, CDR1 WNHNN and CDR2 SYGVQD (reference sequence). CDR3: CASSEGRGTEAFF. The CDR3 DNA sequence: TGCGCCAGCAGTGAGGGCAGGGGGACTGAAGCTTTCTTT.

The chain has TRBV7-6 and TRBJ2-5; a possible D gene is TRBD1 (6 bases). The CDR3 is 14 residues long. The germline CDR1 and CDR2 sequences are SGHVS and FNYEAQ. Trimming took off 1 base at V and 7 bases at J, with 13 bases between the two ends. The CDR3 nucleotides read TGTGCCAGCAGCTTAGGAGACAGGTTTGGGACCCAGTACTTC. It is translated as CASSLGDRFGTQYF.

The chain has TRBV5-1 and TRBJ2-5; D perhaps matches TRBD1 (6 bases). Germline-derived CDR1 and CDR2 are SGHRS and YFSETQ. V gave up 4 bases and J gave up 2 bases, with 12 bases separating them. This CDR3 has 14 residues. The CDR3 is CASSGGQPQETQYF. CDR3 in DNA: TGCGCCAGCAGCGGAGGACAGCCACAAGAGACCCAGTACTTC.

This clone is a singleton in its sample. CDR3 region: CASSLVGAVGTSTDTQYF. In nucleotides, the CDR3 is TGTGCCAGCAGCTTGGTGGGGGCGGTGGGGACCAGCACAGATACGCAGTATTTT. The chain joins TRBV5-6 to TRBJ2-3, with D tentatively TRBD1 (6 bases). From germline, CDR1 is SGHDT and CDR2 YYEEEE. The CDR3 has 18 amino acids. Trimming pared 0 bases from V and 0 bases from J, leaving 17 bases between.

The chain joins TRBV7-2 to TRBJ1-5, with D tentatively TRBD1 (6 bases). CDR1 SGHTA and CDR2 FQGNSA come from the germline V gene. Trimming cost V 1 base and J 4 bases, with 8 bases left between them. The CDR3 sequence is 14 residues long. The CDR3 DNA sequence: TGTGCCAGCAGCTTAGTAGGGGGAAATCAGCCCCAGCATTTT. Residues: CASSLVGGNQPQHF.

The CDR3 DNA follows: TGTGCCAGCACCGAGAGCGGGGGAGGATACGAGCAGTACTTC. This codes for CASTESGGGYEQYF. The chain recombines TRBV6-5 with TRBJ2-7; TRBD2 matches at 8 bases. Unmatched junction bases numbered 9, after V lost 7 bases and J lost 4 bases. The V gene's germline CDR1 is MNHEY and CDR2 SVGAGI. The CDR3 runs 14 residues.

This clone turned up a few times. The rearrangement joins TRBV28 to TRBJ2-7, with a weak D call TRBD1 (6 bases). The V end lost 4 bases, the J end lost 5 bases, and 15 bases lay between the germline ends. The CDR3 loop spans 14 amino acids. From germline, CDR1 is MDHEN and CDR2 SYDVKM. CDR3 amino acids: CASSSPPTGNEQYF. The CDR3 DNA sequence: TGTGCCAGCAGTTCCCCCCCTACAGGGAACGAGCAGTACTTC.

The chain links TRBV29-1 to TRBJ2-2; no clear D gene. This CDR3 spans 14 amino acids. Trimming removed 7 bases from V and 0 bases from J, with 12 bases in between. Germline values: CDR1 SQVTM, CDR2 ANQGSEA. In nucleotides, the CDR3 is TGCAGCGGCTTGGTGCTACCGAACACCGGGGAGCTGTTTTTT. Its protein product is CSGLVLPNTGELFF.

The V gene is TRBV4-1, the J gene TRBJ2-3; 13 bases line up with TRBD2. The CDR3 extends over 17 amino acids. Germline V gives CDR1 MGHRA, CDR2 YSYEKL. V lost 4 bases, J lost 0 bases, and 4 bases stayed unmatched. The CDR3: CASSRRTSGGSTDTQYF. Here the CDR3 DNA reads TGCGCCAGCAGCCGGCGGACTAGCGGGGGAAGCACAGATACGCAGTATTTT.

DNA of the CDR3: TGTGCCAGCAGCTTGAGTCGGAACACTGAAGCTTTCTTT. Its translation is CASSLSRNTEAFF. This sequence joins TRBV7-9 and TRBJ1-1; D is uncertain. Germline assignment: CDR1 SEHNR and CDR2 FQNEAQ (reference sequence). The CDR3 sequence is 13 residues long. Trimming removed 3 bases from V and 1 base from J, with 6 bases in between.

V is TRBV4-2 and J is TRBJ1-2; maybe TRBD1 (6 bases). With 5 bases removed from V and 0 bases from J, the gap between germline ends came to 13 bases. The CDR3 has 15 residues. Germline V gene lookup returns CDR1 LGHNA and CDR2 YNFKEQ. The CDR3 DNA follows: TGTGCCAGCAGCTTGGGGGGGGCAGCTAACTATGGCTACACCTTC. This codes for CASSLGGAANYGYTF.

The chain couples TRBV5-6 to TRBJ1-2; D ambiguous. The CDR3 covers 12 residues. Germline CDR1 is SGHDT and CDR2 is YYEEEE. V was clipped by 1 base and J by 13 bases, with 14 bases between them. The CDR3 sequence: CASSLMADGITF. Here the CDR3 DNA reads TGTGCCAGCAGCTTGATGGCAGACGGTATCACCTTC.

In the case of this clone: Other DNA sequences in this sample translate to the same CDR3. The chain couples TRBV5-1 to TRBJ2-2; perhaps TRBD2 as D (5 bases). Germline V lookup: CDR1 SGHRS, CDR2 YFSETQ. Deletions cut 2 bases from V and 5 bases from J, with 7 bases between. The CDR3 has 13 residues. The chain's CDR3 is CASSLTSTGELFF. In DNA, the CDR3 is TGCGCCAGCAGCTTAACTAGTACCGGGGAGCTGTTTTTT.

This clone was counted a single time. V usage is TRBV19 and J usage is TRBJ2-5; 7 nucleotides agree with TRBD1. The CDR3 loop spans 15 amino acids. Losses at the gene ends were 5 bases for V and 5 bases for J; bases not matched to a gene: 11. The germline CDR1 and CDR2 sequences are LNHDA and SQIVND (reference sequence). The CDR3 nucleotides read TGTGCCAGTAGTGCCTCGACAGGGTTCGTGGAGACCCAGTACTTC. It is translated as CASSASTGFVETQYF.

The chain's CDR3 is CASSAGGLSAYEQYF. Written as DNA, the CDR3 is TGTGCCAGTAGCGCCGGCGGGCTCTCCGCCTACGAGCAGTACTTC. The genes are TRBV19 and TRBJ2-7; TRBD2 is a possible D gene (5 bases). Per germline, CDR1 LNHDA and CDR2 SQIVND (reference sequence). This CDR3 has 15 residues. Trimming took off 6 bases at V and 2 bases at J, with 17 bases between the two ends.

The rearrangement links TRBV10-3 to TRBJ2-7, with D perhaps matching TRBD1 or TRBD2 (5 bases each). This CDR3 region has 13 residues. The germline V gene has CDR1 ENHRY and CDR2 SYGVKD. Trimming removed 1 base from V and 6 bases from J, with 10 bases in between. The CDR3 loop reads CAISELGTSEQYF. Written as DNA, the CDR3 is TGTGCCATCAGTGAGTTAGGGACCTCCGAGCAGTACTTC.

The chain recombines TRBV10-3 with TRBJ1-2; D gene unclear. The germline V and J ends were trimmed by 6 bases and 2 bases, with 10 bases remaining between them. CDR1 is ENHRY, CDR2 SYGVKD, per germline. CDR3 length equals 13 residues. Written as DNA, the CDR3 is TGTGCCATCAGAGACGACGGGAACTATGGCTACACCTTC. Its protein is CAIRDDGNYGYTF.

The V call is TRBV2, the J call TRBJ2-7; TRBD2 aligns across 7 bases. Germline V CDR1 and CDR2: SNHLY, FYNNEI. The CDR3 totals 15 residues. J lost 6 bases, V lost 6 bases, and 14 bases had no gene match. The CDR3 DNA sequence: TGTGCCAGCAGAGATGGGACGGGGGGACTGGTCGAGCAGTACTTC. Residues: CASRDGTGGLVEQYF.

V and J are TRBV5-1 and TRBJ2-3; TRBD2 might be the D (5 bases). Per germline, CDR1 SGHRS and CDR2 YFSETQ. V was cut by 3 bases and J by 4 bases, with 12 bases left in between. The CDR3 is 14 residues long. The CDR3 reads CASSYGLYPDTQYF. CDR3 nucleotide sequence: TGCGCCAGCAGCTATGGACTCTACCCAGATACGCAGTATTTT.

The chain is built from TRBV30 and TRBJ1-6; TRBD1 matches 10 bases. J gave up 10 bases and V 2 bases, and 5 bases lay outside the gene matches. Germline CDR1 is GTSNPN and CDR2 is SVGIG (reference sequence). This CDR3 has 14 amino acids. CDR3 DNA sequence: TGTGCCTGGAGTTCCGGGACAGGGGAATCACCCCTCCACTTT. Residues: CAWSSGTGESPLHF.

The chain couples TRBV7-2 to TRBJ1-1; a weak D match, TRBD1 (5 bases). Trimming left V 8 bases short and J 3 bases short, with 10 bases between. CDR1 SGHTA and CDR2 FQGNSA come from the germline V gene. This CDR3 is built from 12 residues. The CDR3 bases are TGTGCCAGCGGCGACAGTTACACTGAAGCTTTCTTT. Its translation: CASGDSYTEAFF.